The clone carrying this T cell receptor (beta chain) was observed a handful of times. The antigen is not known. The sample originates from a study of response to subunit inactivated influenza vaccine. Looked up from germline, CDR1 is GTSNPN and CDR2 is SVGIG (reference sequence). With 2 bases clipped from V and 8 bases from J, the junction kept 5 bases outside the gene matches. The CDR3 contains 13 residues. Study-level findings and limits: Authors suggested few new T cells are recruited by each seasonal influenza vaccination.

TCRdb reprocessed the RT-PCR reads via MiXCR and lists one record per CDR3 protein. The sample has around 480,000 distinct CDR3 sequences; 16% are singletons. V gene TRBV30 combines with J gene TRBJ1-4; TRBD1 matches at 7 bases. This receptor was taken from a man aged 45 to 70 who received an inactivated influenza vaccine. The starting material was CD4+ T cells sorted from PBMCs, obtained roughly 24 months after vaccination. The CDR3 sequence: CAWSRDRAEKLFF. In DNA form, the CDR3 reads TGTGCCTGGAGTAGAGACAGGGCCGAAAAACTGTTTTTT.